The rows below give T cell receptor beta chains drawn from one sample of a study of beta chain features in type 1 diabetes. Repertoires were generated with immunoSEQ multiplex PCR, while TCRdb's copy carries only in-frame clones and drops some. The sample includes some 160,000 clones, about 9.1% of them seen just once. The material sequenced was central memory CD4+ T cells from blood. Receptors were obtained from a young woman in good health. Each CDR3 is given with its conserved first and last residue. D genes are given only for firm matches. Clone size is not always given. Where it is, it says once, few, many or a class for expanded clones.

D	V	J	size	DNA	CDR3
TRBD2	TRBV18	TRBJ2-1	many	TGTGCCAGCTCACTAGCGGGACAAGAGCAGTTCTTC	CASSLAGQEQFF
TRBD1	TRBV30	TRBJ2-3	few	TGTGCCTGGAGACGGGGAAGGACAGGTCGCGGCACAGATACGCAGTATTTT	CAWRRGRTGRGTDTQYF
.	TRBV11-2	TRBJ1-5	.	TGTGCCAGCAGCTCGGACAGAGGGCCTCAGCCCCAGCATTTT	CASSSDRGPQPQHF
TRBD2	TRBV5-5	TRBJ2-5	few	TGTGCCAGCAGCTCGAGGACTAGCGGCCAAGAGACCCAGTACTTC	CASSSRTSGQETQYF
.	TRBV7-2	TRBJ1-6	few	TGTGCCAGCAGCCCAGGGGTAGCCCAAATAACCCTCCACTTT	CASSPGVAQITLHF
.	TRBV9	TRBJ1-2	.	TGTGCCAGCAGCCCCGGAACGGCCAGGGGCTATGGCTACACCTTC	CASSPGTARGYGYTF
.	TRBV30	TRBJ1-2	.	TGTGCCTGGAGTAGGGCAGGGTTGGCCTATGGCTACACCTTC	CAWSRAGLAYGYTF
.	TRBV5-1	TRBJ2-5	few	TGCGCCAGCAGCTGGACCCCCCCGAGCGGCCAAGAGACCCAGTACTTC	CASSWTPPSGQETQYF
.	TRBV6-6	TRBJ1-2	few	TGTGCCAGCAGTTACGGGGGGGGAAACTATGGCTACACCTTC	CASSYGGGNYGYTF
TRBD1	TRBV4-3	TRBJ1-1	few	TGCGCCAGCAGCCAGTCTACCGGGACAGGGGCTGAAGCTTTCTTT	CASSQSTGTGAEAFF
TRBD1	TRBV18	TRBJ1-2	.	TGTGCCAGCTCACCTCGGGACACAGGGGCTAACTATGGCTACACCTTC	CASSPRDTGANYGYTF
TRBD2	TRBV29-1	TRBJ2-1	few	TGCAGCTCTTCGGGGGGGGGAGGGATCAATGAGCAGTTCTTC	CSSSGGGGINEQFF
.	TRBV4-2	TRBJ1-1	few	TGTGCCAGCAGCCAAGATAGGACGGCGGGGAACACTGAAGCTTTCTTT	CASSQDRTAGNTEAFF
.	TRBV5-6	TRBJ1-6	.	TGTGCCAGCAGCTTAGGGGTGAATTCACCCCTCCACTTT	CASSLGVNSPLHF
TRBD1	TRBV7-8	TRBJ2-2	.	TGTGCCAGCAGCTTTGATTCGAGGACAGGGATCGGCACCGGGGAGCTGTTTTTT	CASSFDSRTGIGTGELFF
TRBD2	TRBV6-1	TRBJ2-3	.	TGTGCCAGCCGAGCGGGGGCTAGCACAGATACGCAGTATTTT	CASRAGASTDTQYF
.	TRBV7-3	TRBJ2-3	.	TGTGCCAGCAGCTTAAGCCTCGGAGGTTTAGGCACAGATACGCAGTATTTT	CASSLSLGGLGTDTQYF
.	TRBV27	TRBJ2-4	few	TGTGCCAGCAGGAACAGGGTGTTTGACATTCAGTACTTC	CASRNRVFDIQYF
.	TRBV20-1	TRBJ2-1	.	TGCAGTTATCAGGGGGGTGGTGAGCAGTTCTTC	CSYQGGGEQFF
.	TRBV5-1	TRBJ2-2	.	TGCGCCAGCAGCAGGGGCGTAGGGGACACCGGGGAGCTGTTTTTT	CASSRGVGDTGELFF
.	TRBV5-1	TRBJ2-2	.	TGCGCCAGCAGGGCGGGACCCGGGGAGCTGTTTTTT	CASRAGPGELFF
TRBD1	TRBV19	TRBJ2-6	.	TGTGCCAGTAGAACACAGGGGGCTTATAGTGGGGCCAACGTCCTGACTTTC	CASRTQGAYSGANVLTF
TRBD1	TRBV2	TRBJ1-4	.	TGTGCCAGCACCCAGGACAGGAATGAAAAACTGTTTTTT	CASTQDRNEKLFF
TRBD1	TRBV11-3	TRBJ2-5	few	TGTGCCAGCAGCATCTTAGGGACAGTGGGGACCCAGTACTTC	CASSILGTVGTQYF
TRBD1	TRBV6-1	TRBJ1-1	few	TGTGCCAGCAGACCCGACAGGGGGTGGGGTGAAGCTTTCTTT	CASRPDRGWGEAFF
TRBD1	TRBV29-1	TRBJ2-4	.	TGCAGCGGACGTAGGACAGGGTCTGGCGGGAAAAACATTCAGTACTTC	CSGRRTGSGGKNIQYF
TRBD2	TRBV14	TRBJ2-1	many	TGTGCCAGCAGCCCCCGGCTTGGCGGGAGGGCCCGGAGTGAGCAGTTCTTC	CASSPRLGGRARSEQFF
.	TRBV18	TRBJ2-6	.	TGTGCCAGCTCACCTACGGGTGGGGGGGCCAACGTCCTGACTTTC	CASSPTGGGANVLTF
.	TRBV27	TRBJ2-7	.	TGTGCCAGCAGGGGAAGGGGGGGCCCCTACGAGCAGTACTTC	CASRGRGGPYEQYF
.	TRBV27	TRBJ2-5	few	TGTGCCAGCAGTTTGGGGCAGAGGGGGGAGACCCAGTACTTC	CASSLGQRGETQYF
TRBD1	TRBV15	TRBJ1-2	.	TGTGCCACCAGCAGAGATGGGACAGCAAAAACGGTTGGCTACACCTTC	CATSRDGTAKTVGYTF
TRBD2	TRBV7-7	TRBJ2-5	.	TGTGCTAGCAGCCCGGGACTAGGAAGCCAGACCCAGTACTTC	CASSPGLGSQTQYF
.	TRBV6-1	TRBJ2-6	few	TGTGCCAGCAGTGAACAGGGGGTCCTGACTTTC	CASSEQGVLTF
.	TRBV30	TRBJ1-2	few	TGTGCCTGGAGTGATACAAGGAGGGGCTATGGCTACACCTTC	CAWSDTRRGYGYTF
.	TRBV11-2	TRBJ1-1	.	TGTGCCAGCAGCTTCGGGGTAACTGAAGCTTTCTTT	CASSFGVTEAFF
.	TRBV13	TRBJ1-5	.	TGTGCCAGCAGCTTAAGCCGTAGCAATCAGCCCCAGCATTTT	CASSLSRSNQPQHF
.	TRBV13	TRBJ2-5	.	TGTGCCAGCAGAGTCGGGCAAGAGACCCAGTACTTC	CASRVGQETQYF
.	TRBV5-6	TRBJ1-1	few	TGTGCCAGCAGCTTGGGGTCAGGGAGGCAAGCTTTCTTT	CASSLGSGRQAFF
.	TRBV11-2	TRBJ2-3	.	TGTGCCAGCAGCTCCTTTTTCGATACGCAGTATTTT	CASSSFFDTQYF
TRBD2	TRBV29-1	TRBJ2-1	few	TGCAGCGCCGCTCCGACTAGCGGATACAATGAGCAGTTCTTC	CSAAPTSGYNEQFF
TRBD1	TRBV7-2	TRBJ1-2	.	TGTGCCAGCAGCGCCACAGGGGGCTATGGCTACACCTTC	CASSATGGYGYTF
.	TRBV5-1	TRBJ2-7	.	TGCGCCAGCAGCTTGTACAGGAGAGAGAACGAGCAGTACTTC	CASSLYRRENEQYF
TRBD2	TRBV10-3	TRBJ2-1	many	TGTGCCATCAGTGATCGGACTAGCGGGAATGAGCAGTTCTTC	CAISDRTSGNEQFF
.	TRBV23-1	TRBJ1-2	few	TGCGCCAGCAGTCAATTACGCAGGACAGTTGCAGTTGACTATGGCTACACCTTC	CASSQLRRTVAVDYGYTF
TRBD1	TRBV7-9	TRBJ1-5	.	TGTGCCAGCAGCCCCGGACAGGGGGCGGATAGCAATCAGCCCCAGCATTTT	CASSPGQGADSNQPQHF
.	TRBV7-7	TRBJ2-5	.	TGTGCTAGCAGCGAACAGGTTGGGGAGACCCAGTACTTC	CASSEQVGETQYF
.	TRBV9	TRBJ2-2	.	TGTGCCAGCACCGAAGGTGGAGCGAACACCGGGGAGCTGTTTTTT	CASTEGGANTGELFF
TRBD1	TRBV11-3	TRBJ2-4	few	TGTGCCAGCAGCTCCCGGTGGGGGACAGAAGTCGACATTCAGTACTTC	CASSSRWGTEVDIQYF
.	TRBV6-5	TRBJ2-7	.	TGTGCCAGCAGTTACTCACACTACTACGAGCAGTACTTC	CASSYSHYYEQYF
TRBD1	TRBV7-9	TRBJ1-4	.	TGTGCCAGCAGCCCAGGGACAGGACCGAATGAAAAACTGTTTTTT	CASSPGTGPNEKLFF
.	TRBV7-8	TRBJ2-1	.	TGTGCCAGCAGCTTTGACAGTTGGGGTGAGCAGTTCTTC	CASSFDSWGEQFF
.	TRBV9	TRBJ1-5	.	TGTGCCAGCAGCCGTAGCGGGGGAAGCAATCAGCCCCAGCATTTT	CASSRSGGSNQPQHF
.	TRBV5-1	TRBJ2-7	.	TGCGCCAGCAGCTTGGCGGCAGGCACCTACGAGCAGTACTTC	CASSLAAGTYEQYF
TRBD1	TRBV9	TRBJ2-7	.	TGTGCCAGCAGCGTAGCCGGGACAGCTGCCTACGAGCAGTACTTC	CASSVAGTAAYEQYF